The clone carrying this T cell receptor (beta chain) was seen ten or more times. Its antigen is still unknown. This sample is drawn from a study of tumor-infiltrating lymphocytes in primary liver carcinoma. Study as a whole: Productive TCRbeta read yields ran from roughly 3.65 to 7.13 million per sample and were similar between tissues. Study observations and caveats: Overlap in tumor-adjacent and tumor-blood pairs fell below that of tumor region pairs.

Priming with a constant-region primer yielded TCR beta cDNA from 450 to 550 ng total RNA. TCR beta libraries came from three nested multiplex PCR rounds using slightly modified ARM-PCR. TRBV1-TRBV30 forward primers and a C-beta reverse primer were used in the first two PCR rounds, which each ran for nine to ten cycles. TCRdb reprocessed the multiplex PCR reads via MiXCR and lists one record per CDR3 protein. The sample consists of about 120,000 distinct CDR3 sequences, around 60% of them appearing once. This CDR3 is 13 amino acids long. Losses at the gene ends were 7 bases for V and 7 bases for J; bases not matched to a gene: 8. Per the germline V gene, CDR1 is SQVTM and CDR2 is ANQGSEA. From roughly 20-30 mg of unsorted bulk tissue, DNA and RNA were co-extracted together. Patients underwent resection of primary liver carcinoma. Each tumor had five separate regions sampled.

The TCR sequence derives from a woman aged 60-75 years with primary liver carcinoma and hepatitis B virus infection. The sequenced sample was liver tumor tissue from sampling region 1. As to subset: tumor region T1, superior pole. The chain recombines TRBV29-1 with TRBJ2-7; 12 bases map to TRBD2. DNA of the CDR3: TGCAGCGCCCGGACTAGCGGGAAGGGTGAGCAGTACTTC. Its protein is CSARTSGKGEQYF.